This T cell receptor beta chain emerged from a study of identical twins. Study findings and constraints: The models gave estimates that fell short of the out-of-frame TCR alpha sharing seen in monozygotic twins. Weaker excess twin sharing was seen among beta out-of-frame sequences.

TCRdb re-called the 5' RACE reads with MiXCR, one entry per CDR3 protein. The profile shows 100,000 or so distinct CDR3 sequences, 5.9% of them singletons. CDR1 and CDR2 from the germline V gene are SGHRS and YFSETQ. The V and J ends lost 4 bases and 4 bases respectively, with 9 bases between them. The CDR3 is 12 amino acids. This clonotype was detected many times. Antigen specificity is unknown. This chain links TRBV5-1 with TRBJ2-7; the D is unclear. This receptor was obtained from a woman in her 50s in good health. What was sequenced was memory T cells sorted from blood. CDR3 bases: TGCGCCAGCAGCCTAACAGAGTACGAGCAGTACTTC. Translation: CASSLTEYEQYF.